This is a list of T cell receptor beta chains from one sample in a study of response to subunit inactivated influenza vaccine. TCRdb analysed the RT-PCR reads with MiXCR anew, one entry per CDR3 protein. The sample includes around 480,000 distinct CDR3 sequences, approximately 11% seen only once; the top ten take approximately 12%. Sequencing used PBMCs from blood, obtained 45 days after vaccination. The receptors stem from a man aged 50 or older who received an inactivated influenza vaccine. The CDR3 runs from the conserved cysteine through the conserved F or W. The D gene is left open where the match is weak. For some rows the clone size is stated as once, few or many, or as a class when expanded; others skip it.

TRBV9	.	.	TRBJ2-5	CASSALQGGGRETQYF	TGTGCCAGCAGCGCTTTACAGGGAGGAGGTCGAGAGACCCAGTACTTC
TRBV4-2	.	.	TRBJ2-1	CASSQGIRGNNEQFF	TGTGCCAGCAGCCAAGGAATCCGGGGCAACAATGAGCAGTTCTTC
TRBV29-1	.	TRBD1	TRBJ2-3	CSVQRDRGTDTQYF	TGCAGCGTTCAACGGGACAGGGGTACAGATACGCAGTATTTT
TRBV4-1	.	TRBD2	TRBJ2-1	CASSQESGIVSSYNEQFF	TGCGCCAGCAGCCAAGAAAGCGGGATCGTTAGCTCCTACAATGAGCAGTTCTTC
TRBV28	.	TRBD1	TRBJ2-2	CASSPTGSLNTGELFF	TGTGCCAGCAGTCCGACAGGGAGCCTGAACACCGGGGAGCTGTTTTTT
TRBV19	.	TRBD1	TRBJ2-2	CASSIDQTGGYTGELFF	TGTGCCAGTAGTATAGACCAGACAGGGGGCTACACCGGGGAGCTGTTTTTT
TRBV5-1	.	.	TRBJ2-1	CASSLLRDIMYNEQFF	TGCGCCAGCAGCTTGTTACGGGACATAATGTACAATGAGCAGTTCTTC
TRBV12-3/TRBV12-4	many	.	TRBJ2-5	CASSLGALVETQYF	TGTGCCAGCAGTTTGGGGGCCCTGGTAGAGACCCAGTACTTC
TRBV14	.	.	TRBJ2-7	CASSQVARVEQYF	TGTGCCAGCAGCCAAGTTGCCAGGGTCGAGCAGTACTTC
TRBV5-1	many	.	TRBJ2-7	CASSLRRNYEQYF	TGCGCCAGCAGCTTGCGCAGGAATTACGAGCAGTACTTC
TRBV5-1	few	TRBD2	TRBJ2-1	CARGGRGAELAGQDNEQFF	TGCGCCCGGGGCGGCAGGGGCGCGGAACTAGCGGGCCAGGACAATGAGCAGTTCTTC
TRBV7-2	.	TRBD2	TRBJ2-1	CASSFTPGGRLRNEQFF	TGTGCCAGCAGCTTCACGCCGGGAGGGCGCTTGAGGAATGAGCAGTTCTTC
TRBV6-2/TRBV6-3	few	TRBD2	TRBJ2-3	CASSYTSGRLWDTQYF	TGTGCCAGCAGTTACACCAGCGGGAGACTATGGGATACGCAGTATTTT
TRBV5-8	few	.	TRBJ2-7	CASTLRGSYEQYF	TGTGCCAGCACCCTACGGGGCTCCTACGAGCAGTACTTC
TRBV7-9	.	.	TRBJ2-3	CASSLLGGGSADTQYF	TGTGCCAGCAGCTTGCTGGGAGGGGGCAGCGCAGATACGCAGTATTTT
TRBV5-1	many	.	TRBJ2-5	CASSLSLRETQYF	TGCGCCAGCAGCTTGAGTTTACGGGAGACCCAGTACTTC
TRBV7-9	few	.	TRBJ2-1	CASRAGGLRNEQFF	TGTGCCAGCAGGGCAGGGGGACTAAGAAATGAGCAGTTCTTC
TRBV10-3	.	TRBD2	TRBJ2-1	CAISAPQRDYNEQFF	TGTGCCATCAGTGCCCCGCAGCGGGACTACAATGAGCAGTTCTTC
TRBV2	.	TRBD1	TRBJ2-5	CASKPGQGAGETKYF	TGTGCCAGCAAACCGGGACAGGGGGCTGGAGAGACCAAGTACTTC
TRBV6-1	.	TRBD2	TRBJ2-7	CASSSGTSGRIYEQYF	TGTGCCAGCAGCTCCGGGACTAGCGGGAGAATCTACGAGCAGTACTTC
TRBV4-2	many	.	TRBJ1-1	CASSQNTEAFF	TGTGCCAGCAGCCAGAACACTGAAGCTTTCTTT
TRBV5-1	few	.	TRBJ2-1	CASSSGGRTYNEQFF	TGCGCCAGCAGCTCCGGGGGGCGCACCTACAATGAGCAGTTCTTC
TRBV12-3/TRBV12-4	many	.	TRBJ2-2	CASTNGNTGELFF	TGTGCCAGCACCAATGGAAACACCGGGGAGCTGTTTTTT
TRBV7-9	many	.	TRBJ2-1	CASSLVGAPYNEQFF	TGTGCCAGCAGCTTGGTCGGGGCCCCCTACAATGAGCAGTTCTTC
TRBV6-1	few	TRBD1	TRBJ1-1	CAINDHRGMNTEAFF	TGTGCCATCAACGATCACAGGGGGATGAACACTGAAGCTTTCTTT
TRBV19	.	TRBD1	TRBJ2-1	CASSILMTGDGSAEQFF	TGTGCCAGTAGTATCCTAATGACAGGGGACGGTTCTGCGGAGCAGTTCTTC
TRBV7-3	.	TRBD2	TRBJ2-1	CASSILAGAYNEQFF	TGTGCCAGCAGCATACTAGCGGGAGCCTACAATGAGCAGTTCTTC
TRBV30	once	.	TRBJ2-1	CAWGLGGNLYEQFF	TGTGCCTGGGGTTTGGGCGGCAACCTCTATGAGCAGTTCTTC
TRBV4-2	few	TRBD2	TRBJ2-1	CASSQAGLVFF	TGTGCCAGCAGCCAAGCAGGACTAGTGTTCTTC
TRBV27	.	.	TRBJ2-2	CASSLFPTGELFF	TGTGCCAGCAGTTTATTCCCCACCGGGGAGCTGTTTTTT